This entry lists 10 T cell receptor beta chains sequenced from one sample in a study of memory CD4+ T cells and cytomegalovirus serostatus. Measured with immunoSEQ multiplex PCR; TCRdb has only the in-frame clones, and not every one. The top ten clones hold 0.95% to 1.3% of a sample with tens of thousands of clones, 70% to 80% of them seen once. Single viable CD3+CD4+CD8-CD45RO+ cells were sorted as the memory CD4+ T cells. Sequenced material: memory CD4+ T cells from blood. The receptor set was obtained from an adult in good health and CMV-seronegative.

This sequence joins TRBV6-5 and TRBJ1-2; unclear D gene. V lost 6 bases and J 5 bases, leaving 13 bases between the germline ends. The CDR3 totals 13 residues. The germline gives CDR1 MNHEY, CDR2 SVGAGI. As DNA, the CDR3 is TGTGCCAGCAGAGCGATAAATCTATATGGCTACACCTTC. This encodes CASRAINLYGYTF.

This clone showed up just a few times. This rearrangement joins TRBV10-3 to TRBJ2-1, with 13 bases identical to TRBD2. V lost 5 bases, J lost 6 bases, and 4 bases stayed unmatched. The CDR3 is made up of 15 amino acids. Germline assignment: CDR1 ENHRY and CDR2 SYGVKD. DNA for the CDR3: TGTGCCATCAGTCGACTAGCGGGAGGTCGCAATGAGCAGTTCTTC. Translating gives CAISRLAGGRNEQFF.

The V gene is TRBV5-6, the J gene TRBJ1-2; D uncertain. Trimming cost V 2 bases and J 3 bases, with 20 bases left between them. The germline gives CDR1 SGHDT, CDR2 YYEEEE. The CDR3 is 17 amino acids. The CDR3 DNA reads TGTGCCAGCAGCTTTGAAGTCGGTTGGGCAGGTGACTATGGCTACACCTTC. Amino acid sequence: CASSFEVGWAGDYGYTF.

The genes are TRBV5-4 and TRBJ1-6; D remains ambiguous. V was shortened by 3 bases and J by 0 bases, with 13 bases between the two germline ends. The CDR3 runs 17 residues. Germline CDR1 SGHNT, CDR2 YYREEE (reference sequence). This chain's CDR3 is CASSSGGISSYNSPLHF. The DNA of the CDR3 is TGTGCCAGCAGCTCTGGCGGGATCAGCTCCTATAATTCACCCCTCCACTTT.

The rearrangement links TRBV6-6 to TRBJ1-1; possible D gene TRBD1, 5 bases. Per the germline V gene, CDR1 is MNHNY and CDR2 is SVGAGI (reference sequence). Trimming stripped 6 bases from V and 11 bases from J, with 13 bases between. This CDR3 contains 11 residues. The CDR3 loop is CASRLQGEAFF. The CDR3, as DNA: TGTGCCAGCAGACTTCAGGGTGAGGCTTTCTTT.

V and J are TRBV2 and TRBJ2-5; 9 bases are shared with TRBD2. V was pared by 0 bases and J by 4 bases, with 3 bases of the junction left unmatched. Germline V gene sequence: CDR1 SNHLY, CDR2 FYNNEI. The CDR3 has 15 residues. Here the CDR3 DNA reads TGTGCCAGCAGTGAAGCGCTACTAGCGGGAGAGACCCAGTACTTC. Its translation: CASSEALLAGETQYF. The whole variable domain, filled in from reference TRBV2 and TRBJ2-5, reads EPEVTQTPSHQVTQMGQEVILRCVPISNHLYFYWYRQILGQKVEFLVSFYNNEISEKSEIFDDQFSVERPDGSNFTLKIRSTKLEDSAMYFCASSEALLAGETQYFGPGTRLLVL.

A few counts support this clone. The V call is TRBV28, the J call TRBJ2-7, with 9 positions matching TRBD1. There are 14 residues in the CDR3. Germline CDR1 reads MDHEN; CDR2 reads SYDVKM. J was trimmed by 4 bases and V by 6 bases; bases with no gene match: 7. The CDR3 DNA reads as TGTGCCAGCAGACTCTCGGGACAGGGTTACGAGCAGTACTTC. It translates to CASRLSGQGYEQYF.

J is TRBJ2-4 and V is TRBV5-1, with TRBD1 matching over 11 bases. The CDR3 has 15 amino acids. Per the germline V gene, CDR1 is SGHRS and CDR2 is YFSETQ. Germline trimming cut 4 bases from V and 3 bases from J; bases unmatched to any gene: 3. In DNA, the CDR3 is TGCGCCAGCAGCCTGGGACAGGGGGACAAAAACATTCAGTACTTC. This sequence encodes CASSLGQGDKNIQYF.

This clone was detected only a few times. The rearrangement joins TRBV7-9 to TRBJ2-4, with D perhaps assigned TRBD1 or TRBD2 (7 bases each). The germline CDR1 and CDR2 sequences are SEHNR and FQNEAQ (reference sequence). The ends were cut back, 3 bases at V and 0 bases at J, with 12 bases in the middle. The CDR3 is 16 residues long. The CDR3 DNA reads TGTGCCAGCAGCTTGCAGGGGGGGGTAGCCAAAAACATTCAGTACTTC. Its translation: CASSLQGGVAKNIQYF.

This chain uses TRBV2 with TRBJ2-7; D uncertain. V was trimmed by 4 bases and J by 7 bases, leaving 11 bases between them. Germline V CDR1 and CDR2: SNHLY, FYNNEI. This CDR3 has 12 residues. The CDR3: CASSVGRREQYF. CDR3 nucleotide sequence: TGTGCCAGCAGTGTCGGGCGGCGGGAGCAGTACTTC.